This T cell receptor beta chain was identified during a study of T cells after yellow fever vaccination. Looking at the study overall: Some fractions had low cell numbers, and these were prepared with SMART-Seq v4 Ultra Low Input. Notes on the study in general: Contaminating bulk clonotypes could be abundant in FACS-sorted repertoires.

This clonotype appeared a few times. Its specificity is unknown. Germline V gives CDR1 SNHLY, CDR2 FYNNEI. The CDR3 extends over 13 amino acids. After removal of 4 bases from V and 8 bases from J, the junction contained 7 bases not matched to a gene. TCRdb itself ran the 5' RACE reads through MiXCR, one entry per CDR3 protein. This sample has a few hundred thousand distinct CDR3 sequences, with about 15% found just once. This TCR derives from a man aged 18 to 29 who received the YFV17D yellow fever vaccine. This specimen consisted of PBMCs, obtained 5 days after the first yellow fever vaccination. The chain has TRBV2 and TRBJ1-2; 7 bases line up with TRBD1. The CDR3 loop is CASSATGVGGYTF. The CDR3 nucleotides are TGTGCCAGCAGTGCCACAGGGGTGGGGGGCTACACCTTC.